This TCR beta chain was documented in a study of cytomegalovirus exposure and HLA in healthy donors. J gave up 2 bases and V 6 bases, and 6 bases lay outside the gene matches. The CDR3 sequence is 15 residues long. Germline V gives CDR1 MNHEY, CDR2 SVGAGI. PCR used 60 Vbeta primers and 13 Jbeta primers. The data were produced by immunoSEQ multiplex PCR, yet TCRdb's version contains in-frame clones alone and is incomplete. There are some 100,000 clones in the sample; just under 70% occur only once, and 5% to 7% lies in the top ten. J is TRBJ2-3 and V is TRBV6-5; 9 bases fit TRBD2. This TCR derives from a woman aged 70-85 years in good health and CMV-seropositive. The sample consisted of PBMCs. CDR3 bases: TGTGCCAGCAGGATATTAGCGGGAGACACAGATACGCAGTATTTT. Translation gives CASRILAGDTDTQYF.